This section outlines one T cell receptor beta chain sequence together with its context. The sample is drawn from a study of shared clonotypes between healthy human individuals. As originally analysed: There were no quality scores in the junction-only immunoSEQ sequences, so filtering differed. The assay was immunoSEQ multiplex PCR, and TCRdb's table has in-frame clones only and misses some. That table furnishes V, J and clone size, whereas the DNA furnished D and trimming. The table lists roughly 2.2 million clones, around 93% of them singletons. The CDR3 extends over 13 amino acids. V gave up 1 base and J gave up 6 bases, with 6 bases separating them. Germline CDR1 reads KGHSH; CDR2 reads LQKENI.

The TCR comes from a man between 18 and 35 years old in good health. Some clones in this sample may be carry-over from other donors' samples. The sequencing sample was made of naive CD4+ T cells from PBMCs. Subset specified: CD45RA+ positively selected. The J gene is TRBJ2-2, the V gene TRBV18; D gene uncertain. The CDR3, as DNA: TGTGCCAGCTCACCACAGGGCCCCGGGGAGCTGTTTTTT. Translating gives CASSPQGPGELFF.